Sequencing of this T cell receptor (beta chain) was carried out in a study of graft-versus-host responses after intestinal transplantation. Study-wide context: In this cohort, recipients had multivisceral, liver-intestinal, or isolated intestinal transplants. Study-level points and caveats: GvH clones detected in recipient marrow included some appearing first in ileum or blood.

The protocol was immunoSEQ multiplex PCR, while the TCRdb copy is restricted to in-frame clones and leaves out a portion. The sample carries about 120,000 clones, 85% to 95% recorded once. Germline assignment: CDR1 SGDLS and CDR2 YYNGEE. The V end lost 0 bases, the J end lost 8 bases, and 17 bases lay between the germline ends. The CDR3 loop spans 15 amino acids. Comments on this clone: Its target is not known.

The chain combines TRBV9 with TRBJ1-2, with a weak D call TRBD1 (6 bases). Sequenced material: unstimulated CD8+ T cells sorted from spleen or lymph node cells, taken before transplant. The sequence derives from a human donor who was the organ donor for an intestinal transplant. CDR3 loop: CASSVGQEGGEGYTF. The CDR3 coding sequence is TGTGCCAGCAGCGTAGGACAGGAAGGAGGAGAAGGCTACACCTTC.